Sequencing of this T cell receptor (beta chain) was carried out in a study of identifying expanded T cells in peripheral blood. The ends lost 7 bases at V and 14 bases at J; junction bases unmatched: 8. The CDR3 extends over 12 amino acids. Germline loops: CDR1 MDHEN, CDR2 SYDVKM. The data were produced by immunoSEQ multiplex PCR, yet TCRdb's version contains in-frame clones alone and is incomplete. Of roughly 81,000 clones detected, 65% to 85% appear once; the ten largest clones hold about 20%. The V call is TRBV28, the J call TRBJ1-4; 9 bases match TRBD1. The specimen sequenced was blood. The sequence derives from a person aged 18 to 75 in good health. The CDR3 reads CASTDLQGALFF. For the CDR3, the DNA is TGTGCCAGCACAGACTTACAGGGGGCCCTGTTTTTT.